The 29 T cell receptor beta chains reported below all come from one sample, sequenced in a study of T cell responses to AZD1222 COVID-19 vaccine. The repertoire was sequenced with immunoSEQ multiplex PCR; TCRdb's copy has only in-frame clones and lacks some. The repertoire holds 120,000 or so clones, 86% seen once, with 7% to 8% in the top ten. The input for sequencing was peripheral blood, taken on day 0 of AZD1222 vaccination. These receptors originate from an adult in good health.

The chain recombines TRBV5-5 with TRBJ2-5; D is possibly TRBD2 (6 bases). This CDR3 contains 16 residues. Germline CDR1 is SGHKS and CDR2 is YYEKEE (reference sequence). V was clipped by 1 base and J by 5 bases, with 18 bases between them. CDR3 DNA: TGTGCCAGCAGCTTGCGATCCCCCGGGAGTTGGGAGACCCAGTACTTC. Translating gives CASSLRSPGSWETQYF.

The chain is built from TRBV28 and TRBJ2-7; 12 bases map to TRBD2. This CDR3 contains 15 residues. In germline, CDR1 is MDHEN, CDR2 SYDVKM. The junction had 6 bases not matched to a gene; V was cut back by 6 bases and J by 3 bases. CDR3 sequence reads: CASSRGLAGLYEQYF. The CDR3 DNA follows: TGTGCCAGCAGCCGCGGACTAGCGGGACTCTACGAGCAGTACTTC.

This clone turned up a few times. The gene calls are TRBV6-5 and TRBJ1-1; D is unresolved. The CDR3 is 12 amino acids. Germline V lookup: CDR1 MNHEY, CDR2 SVGAGI. V lost 2 bases, J lost 10 bases, and 11 bases lay in between. CDR3 sequence: CASSYPAARAFF. The CDR3 DNA reads TGTGCCAGCAGTTACCCGGCAGCACGAGCTTTCTTT.

This sequence joins TRBV5-4 and TRBJ2-7; possibly TRBD1 for D (5 bases). The V and J ends lost 4 bases and 3 bases respectively, with 14 bases between them. The CDR3 is 14 residues long. Germline loops: CDR1 SGHNT, CDR2 YYREEE (reference sequence). This CDR3 reads CASSPELGVYEQYF. CDR3 nucleotide sequence: TGTGCCAGCAGCCCCGAGTTAGGGGTCTACGAGCAGTACTTC.

The rearrangement uses TRBV11-2 and TRBJ2-7; D not certain. Germline assignment: CDR1 SGHAT and CDR2 FQNNGV. This CDR3 has 12 residues. The V end lost 5 bases, the J end lost 0 bases, and 5 bases lay between the germline ends. The CDR3 loop reads CASSPSSYEQYF. CDR3 sequence (DNA): TGTGCCAGCAGCCCCAGCTCCTACGAGCAGTACTTC.

The chain employs TRBV28 and TRBJ1-4; D not resolved. The CDR3 is 16 amino acids. Trimming pared 5 bases from V and 7 bases from J, leaving 20 bases between. CDR1 is MDHEN, CDR2 SYDVKM, per germline. CDR3 residues: CASSTPGSGGGEKLFF. CDR3 in DNA: TGTGCCAGCAGTACCCCAGGTAGTGGAGGAGGTGAAAAACTGTTTTTT. Variable domain in full (rest from reference TRBV28 and TRBJ1-4): DVKVTQSSRYLVKRTGEKVFLECVQDMDHENMFWYRQDPGLGLRLIYFSYDVKMKEKGDIPEGYSVSREKKERFSLILESASTNQTSMYLCASSTPGSGGGEKLFFGSGTQLSVL.

J is TRBJ2-5 and V is TRBV5-6, with a possible D match to TRBD1 (6 bases). CDR3 size: 14 residues. Trimming removed 4 bases at V and 3 bases at J, with 13 bases between. Germline V CDR1 and CDR2: SGHDT, YYEEEE. In DNA, the CDR3 is TGTGCCAGCAGCGTCACAGGGTGGGAAGAGACCCAGTACTTC. Translating gives CASSVTGWEETQYF. The full variable domain, in which reference TRBV5-6 and TRBJ2-5 provide the parts outside the CDR3, is DAGVTQSPTHLIKTRGQQVTLRCSPKSGHDTVSWYQQALGQGPQFIFQYYEEEERQRGNFPDRFSGHQFPNYSSELNVNALLLGDSALYLCASSVTGWEETQYFGPGTRLLVL.

CDR3 DNA sequence: TGTGCCAGTAAGGCAGCTCAAGGCGAGCAGTACTTC. This sequence encodes CASKAAQGEQYF. The chain employs TRBV19 and TRBJ2-7, with no clear D. Trimming left V 7 bases short and J 6 bases short, with 13 bases between. The CDR3 contains 12 residues. Germline V gene data show CDR1 as LNHDA and CDR2 as SQIVND (reference sequence).

DNA for the CDR3: TGTGCCAGCAGTTTAGAAGGAGATAATTCACCCCTCCACTTT. Its translation is CASSLEGDNSPLHF. The chain couples TRBV27 to TRBJ1-6; unclear D gene. The CDR3 sequence is 14 residues long. The V and J ends lost 2 bases and 5 bases respectively, with 7 bases between them. Germline CDR1 reads MNHEY; CDR2 reads SMNVEV (reference sequence).

This chain's CDR3 is CASSRRGYVGAFF. In DNA form, the CDR3 reads TGCGCCAGCAGCCGCCGCGGTTACGTCGGGGCTTTCTTT. V gene TRBV4-1 combines with J gene TRBJ1-1; D unclear. The germline gives CDR1 MGHRA, CDR2 YSYEKL. The V and J ends lost 4 bases and 11 bases respectively, with 17 bases between them. The CDR3 runs 13 residues.

This clone occurred once. CDR3 DNA sequence: TGTGCCAGCAGCCCCCCGACAGGGGTTGGCTATGGCTACACCTTC. Its translation is CASSPPTGVGYGYTF. The V call is TRBV5-4, the J call TRBJ1-2, with TRBD1 matching 8 bases. The trim removed 4 bases at V and 4 bases at J, leaving 9 bases unmatched. In germline, CDR1 is SGHNT, CDR2 YYREEE (reference sequence). The CDR3 spans 15 residues.

The chain joins TRBV6-1 to TRBJ1-5; a weak D match, TRBD1 (5 bases). Germline CDR1 is MNHNS and CDR2 is SASEGT. Between the trimmed V and J ends, which lost 3 bases and 6 bases, there was a span of 6 bases. The CDR3 spans 12 residues. CDR3 protein: CASSDRVQPQHF. The CDR3 DNA is TGTGCCAGCAGTGACAGGGTTCAGCCCCAGCATTTT.

The chain has TRBV9 and TRBJ2-7; TRBD2 aligns across 16 bases. The germline V gene encodes CDR1 SGDLS and CDR2 YYNGEE. The CDR3 loop spans 17 amino acids. Trimming took 0 bases from V and 6 from J; bases not matched to a gene: 6. The chain's CDR3 is CASSVGGLAGGPSEQYF. The CDR3 DNA follows: TGTGCCAGCAGCGTAGGGGGACTAGCGGGAGGGCCTAGCGAGCAGTACTTC.

The chain recombines TRBV5-4 with TRBJ2-4; D not resolved. This CDR3 contains 14 residues. V was clipped by 2 bases and J by 0 bases, with 6 bases between them. From germline, CDR1 is SGHNT and CDR2 YYREEE (reference sequence). The CDR3 DNA reads TGTGCCAGCAGCTTAAAGGTAGCCAAAAACATTCAGTACTTC. It specifies CASSLKVAKNIQYF. Full variable domain (remainder filled in from reference TRBV5-4 and TRBJ2-4): ETGVTQSPTHLIKTRGQQVTLRCSSQSGHNTVSWYQQALGQGPQFIFQYYREEENGRGNFPPRFSGLQFPNYSSELNVNALELDDSALYLCASSLKVAKNIQYFGAGTRLSVL.

J is TRBJ2-3 and V is TRBV7-6; 10 nucleotides align to TRBD2. The V and J ends lost 5 bases and 2 bases, in that order; junction bases with no gene match: 10. From germline, CDR1 is SGHVS and CDR2 FNYEAQ. The CDR3 is 17 residues long. The CDR3 DNA reads as TGTGCCAGCAGCCCCCGGAGTAGCGGGAGGCACACAGATACGCAGTATTTT. Translating it yields CASSPRSSGRHTDTQYF.

The chain carries TRBV28 and TRBJ2-7; 7 bases are shared with TRBD2. The trim removed 6 bases at V and 2 bases at J, leaving 13 bases unmatched. This CDR3 is 16 amino acids long. The germline gives CDR1 MDHEN, CDR2 SYDVKM. The CDR3 region is CASSLPGGGGTYEQYF. In nucleotides, the CDR3 is TGTGCCAGCAGCCTCCCCGGCGGGGGAGGGACCTACGAGCAGTACTTC. Using reference TRBV28 and TRBJ2-7 for the parts outside the CDR3, the full variable domain is DVKVTQSSRYLVKRTGEKVFLECVQDMDHENMFWYRQDPGLGLRLIYFSYDVKMKEKGDIPEGYSVSREKKERFSLILESASTNQTSMYLCASSLPGGGGTYEQYFGPGTRLTVT.

The V gene is TRBV18, the J gene TRBJ2-5, with unresolved D. There are 14 residues in the CDR3. The germline CDR1 and CDR2 sequences are KGHSH and LQKENI. Trimming took off 2 bases at V and 4 bases at J, with 11 bases between the two ends. CDR3 residues: CASSPRSGAETQYF. CDR3 coding DNA: TGTGCCAGCTCACCAAGGTCCGGCGCAGAGACCCAGTACTTC.

This rearrangement joins TRBV7-2 to TRBJ2-7, with D unclear. The length of the CDR3 is 14 residues. Deletions cut 2 bases from V and 0 bases from J, with 8 bases between. Germline loops: CDR1 SGHTA, CDR2 FQGNSA. The CDR3: CASSLLVSSYEQYF. The CDR3 nucleotides read TGTGCCAGCAGCTTATTGGTGAGCTCCTACGAGCAGTACTTC. Using reference TRBV7-2 and TRBJ2-7 for the parts outside the CDR3, the full variable domain is GAGVSQSPSNKVTEKGKDVELRCDPISGHTALYWYRQSLGQGLEFLIYFQGNSAPDKSGLPSDRFSAERTGGSVSTLTIQRTQQEDSAVYLCASSLLVSSYEQYFGPGTRLTVT.

The rearrangement uses TRBV15 and TRBJ2-3, with D possibly called TRBD1 or TRBD2 (5 bases each). With 5 bases removed from V and 8 bases from J, the gap between germline ends came to 17 bases. Germline loops: CDR1 LNHNV, CDR2 YYDKDF (reference sequence). The length of the CDR3 is 14 residues. The CDR3 coding sequence is TGTGCCACCAGCGGCGCCGGGACCGGGCGTACGCAGTATTTT. It yields the protein CATSGAGTGRTQYF.

The chain uses TRBV11-3 and TRBJ2-1; D is unresolved. CDR1 is SGHNT and CDR2 is YENEEA in the germline V gene. The CDR3 extends over 17 amino acids. V dropped 0 bases and J dropped 1 base, with 13 bases sitting between them. The CDR3 loop reads CASSLDRGSRSYNEQFF. DNA for the CDR3: TGTGCCAGCAGCTTAGATAGAGGCTCGCGTTCCTACAATGAGCAGTTCTTC. The entire variable domain, with the rest obtained from reference TRBV11-3 and TRBJ2-1, is as follows: EAGVVQSPRYKIIEKKQPVAFWCNPISGHNTLYWYLQNLGQGPELLIRYENEEAVDDSQLPKDRFSAERLKGVDSTLKIQPAELGDSAVYLCASSLDRGSRSYNEQFFGPGTRLTVL.

DNA of the CDR3: TGTGCCAGCAGTGACGGTCGGGGGGCGTTCGTCAATCAGCCCCAGCATTTT. Amino acids: CASSDGRGAFVNQPQHF. V gene TRBV2 combines with J gene TRBJ1-5, with D perhaps matching TRBD1 (6 bases). The V and J ends lost 3 bases and 3 bases respectively, with 18 bases between them. From germline, CDR1 is SNHLY and CDR2 FYNNEI. This CDR3 has 17 residues.

The CDR3 DNA reads as TGTGCCAGCAGCCAGGACAGCAACCTCTACGAGCAGTACTTC. Its translation is CASSQDSNLYEQYF. The chain employs TRBV7-2 and TRBJ2-7, with D maybe TRBD1 (6 bases). The CDR3 loop spans 14 amino acids. CDR1 and CDR2 (germline): SGHTA, FQGNSA. The V and J ends lost 5 bases and 3 bases respectively, with 14 bases between them.

V usage is TRBV9 and J usage is TRBJ2-7; 7 nucleotides line up with TRBD2. The CDR3 is made up of 17 amino acids. Looked up from germline, CDR1 is SGDLS and CDR2 is YYNGEE. V shed 0 bases and J 3 bases; nucleotides not matched to a gene: 12. DNA for the CDR3: TGTGCCAGCAGCGTAGCTACGGGGGGACTGGCCTACTACGAGCAGTACTTC. Protein: CASSVATGGLAYYEQYF.

This chain connects TRBV20-1 to TRBJ2-1; possibly TRBD2 for D (5 bases). Trimming removed 0 bases at V and 12 bases at J, with 9 bases between. Germline V gene sequence: CDR1 DFQATT, CDR2 SNEGSKA (reference sequence). This CDR3 is 11 amino acids long. CDR3 sequence: CSARDMGRQFF. For the CDR3, the DNA is TGCAGTGCTAGAGATATGGGGAGGCAGTTCTTC.

The chain recombines TRBV28 with TRBJ2-2, with D unresolved. Trimming took 8 bases from V and 1 from J, leaving 11 bases between them. Germline V gives CDR1 MDHEN, CDR2 SYDVKM. This CDR3 comprises 14 residues. CDR3 bases: TGTGCCAGCGGGAATGCTAGGAACACCGGGGAGCTGTTTTTT. The encoded protein is CASGNARNTGELFF.

This clone has a single count. The CDR3 bases are TGCGCCAGCAGCGACTCTCGGTTGGAGGCTTTCTTT. Protein sequence: CASSDSRLEAFF. The chain uses TRBV10-1 and TRBJ1-1; D unclear. Trimming removed 6 bases at V and 11 bases at J, with 16 bases between. This CDR3 has 12 amino acids. Germline CDR1 WNHNN, CDR2 SYGVQD (reference sequence).

The rearrangement links TRBV7-2 to TRBJ1-5, with 8 bases identical to TRBD1. After removal of 5 bases from V and 2 bases from J, the junction contained 8 bases not matched to a gene. The CDR3 contains 16 residues. CDR1 and CDR2 from the germline V gene are SGHTA and FQGNSA. The CDR3 DNA reads TGTGCCAGCAGCAGCCGACAGGGGCTGGGCAATCAGCCCCAGCATTTT. Translating gives CASSSRQGLGNQPQHF.

The chain combines TRBV20-1 with TRBJ1-1; TRBD1 is a possible D gene (5 bases). With 5 bases removed from V and 9 bases from J, the gap between germline ends came to 10 bases. Germline loops: CDR1 DFQATT, CDR2 SNEGSKA (reference sequence). The CDR3 is 10 amino acids. For the CDR3, the DNA is TGCAGTGCTGTGGCAGGGAAAGCTTTCTTT. Protein: CSAVAGKAFF.

CDR3 region: CASSSGALSNQPQHF. The CDR3 DNA follows: TGTGCCAGCAGTTCTGGGGCGCTAAGCAATCAGCCCCAGCATTTT. The chain has TRBV28 and TRBJ1-5; a possible D gene is TRBD1 (5 bases). Trimming left V 4 bases short and J 1 base short, with 11 bases between. The germline V gene has CDR1 MDHEN and CDR2 SYDVKM. This CDR3 is built from 15 residues.